Listed below are T cell receptor beta chains from one sample, sequenced in a study of OX40 agonist ivuxolimab in advanced cancers. Assay used: immunoSEQ multiplex PCR; TCRdb lists only in-frame clones, some missing. Of under 25,000 clones listed, nearly 85% were seen once; the top ten hold around 31%. The sequencing here drew on CD4+ or CD8+ T cells sorted from blood, taken in a trial of the OX40 agonist ivuxolimab. These receptors all stem from an adult with an advanced solid tumor such as melanoma, head and neck, liver or kidney cancer. Both conserved end residues are part of each CDR3. Fields, in order: V gene, D gene, clone size, J gene, CDR3 DNA, CDR3 protein. D genes are given only for firm matches. Clone size is shown for a subset of rows, as once, few, many or a class of expanded clone.

>TRBV5-5|NA|NA|TRBJ2-3
TGTGCCAGCAGCTTGACTTCTACCACAGATACGCAGTATTTT
CASSLTSTTDTQYF
>TRBV18|NA|NA|TRBJ2-3
TGTGCCAGCTCACCCGAAGCAGGGATACGTAGCACAGATACGCAGTATTTT
CASSPEAGIRSTDTQYF
>TRBV10-3|NA|NA|TRBJ1-3
TGCGCCATCAGTGAAGCAGGCGGAGGAAACACCATATATTTT
CAISEAGGGNTIYF
>TRBV19|TRBD1|once|TRBJ2-7
TGTGCCAGTAAACCAGTGGCCTGGGACAGCTACGAGCAGTACTTC
CASKPVAWDSYEQYF
>TRBV7-3|NA|NA|TRBJ2-2
TGTGCCAGCAGCTTAGACGCCGGGGAGCTGTTTTTT
CASSLDAGELFF
>TRBV11-2|TRBD2|NA|TRBJ2-3
TGTGCCAGCAGCCCTATAGCGGGAGGGCGGGGAGATACGCAGTATTTT
CASSPIAGGRGDTQYF
>TRBV7-6|NA|NA|TRBJ2-5
TGTGCCAGCACCCAGGCACAAGAGACCCAGTACTTC
CASTQAQETQYF
>TRBV15|NA|few|TRBJ1-2
TGTGCCTCCCCCGGGGTATACTATGGCTACACCTTC
CASPGVYYGYTF
>TRBV5-5|NA|once|TRBJ2-7
TGTGCCAGCAGCTTGGATCTGACACCAGGAGGGCAGTACTTC
CASSLDLTPGGQYF
>TRBV11-3|NA|NA|TRBJ2-2
TGTGCCAGCGGCTTTCGCACCGGGGAGCTGTTTTTT
CASGFRTGELFF
>TRBV14|TRBD1|NA|TRBJ2-7
TGTGCCAGCAGCCAAGGGTTCGGGACAGGGGGCGATTTCTCCTACGAGCAGTACTTC
CASSQGFGTGGDFSYEQYF
>TRBV7-2|NA|NA|TRBJ1-5
TGTGCCAGCAGCTCTATACTGGACCTCAATCAGCCCCAGCATTTT
CASSSILDLNQPQHF
>TRBV6-5|TRBD1|once|TRBJ2-2
TGTGCCAGCACAACCGGGACAGGGTTTGGGGAGCTGTTTTTT
CASTTGTGFGELFF
>TRBV7-3|TRBD2|NA|TRBJ2-1
TGTGCCAGCAGCTATAGCGGGAGTATCGTTGATGAGCAGTTCTTC
CASSYSGSIVDEQFF
>TRBV13|NA|NA|TRBJ2-5
TGTGCCAGCAGCTTCCCAGGTCCGGGATATGAGACCCAGTACTTC
CASSFPGPGYETQYF
>TRBV2|NA|NA|TRBJ2-1
TGTGCCAGCAGCCAGGGACACTTCAATGAGCAGTTCTTC
CASSQGHFNEQFF
>TRBV6-1|NA|NA|TRBJ2-2
TGTGCCAGCAGTGTTACAGAGGCCGGGGAGCTGTTTTTT
CASSVTEAGELFF
>TRBV6-1|TRBD1|NA|TRBJ1-3
TGTGCCAGCAGTGGCGGACAGGGAACGGGAAACACCATATATTTT
CASSGGQGTGNTIYF
>TRBV5-1|NA|NA|TRBJ1-1
TGCGCCAGCAGCTTGCGGGGATCTGAAGCTTTCTTT
CASSLRGSEAFF
>TRBV9|NA|NA|TRBJ2-7
TGTGCCAGCAGCCCTCTTTCCTACGAGCAGTACTTC
CASSPLSYEQYF
>TRBV7-9|TRBD2|once|TRBJ2-3
TGTGCCAGCAGCCCTCGGTATAGCGGGAGGGCTAGCACAGATACGCAGTATTTT
CASSPRYSGRASTDTQYF
>TRBV21-1|NA|NA|TRBJ2-4
TGTGCCAGCAGCGCTATACGTCGGCCACAGGGCGCCAAAAACATTCAGTACTTC
CASSAIRRPQGAKNIQYF
>TRBV5-1|TRBD2|once|TRBJ2-2
TGCGCCAGCAGCTTAACTACTAGCGGGAGGCCCGGCGGGGAGCTGTTTTTT
CASSLTTSGRPGGELFF
>TRBV30|NA|NA|TRBJ2-7
TGTGCCTGGAGGGCCGGGGGTACCTACGAGCAGTACTTC
CAWRAGGTYEQYF
>TRBV5-5|TRBD2|few|TRBJ2-6
TGTGCCAGCAGCCCCTTAGCGGGATCGGCTGGGACTGGGGCCAACGTCCTGACTTTC
CASSPLAGSAGTGANVLTF
>TRBV7-9|NA|NA|TRBJ1-1
TGTGCCAGCAGCTTAGATCCCTCTGAAGCTTTCTTT
CASSLDPSEAFF
>TRBV7-9|NA|NA|TRBJ1-1
TGTGCCAGCAGCTCTATTATGGGGACGGGCAACACTGAAGCTTTCTTT
CASSSIMGTGNTEAFF
>TRBV6-6|TRBD1|NA|TRBJ2-5
TGTGCCAGCCGCCAGACAGGGTATGCGGAGACCCAGTACTTC
CASRQTGYAETQYF
>TRBV27|NA|NA|TRBJ2-7
TGTGCCAGCAGTTTAGGCTACTCCTACGAGCAGTACTTC
CASSLGYSYEQYF
>TRBV6-6|NA|NA|TRBJ2-2
TGTGCCAGCAGTGGGCCGGTCGGGGAGCTGTTTTTT
CASSGPVGELFF
>TRBV6-4|TRBD1|NA|TRBJ1-1
TGTGCCAGCAGTGTGACAGGGGGCAGGGGTACTGAAGCTTTCTTT
CASSVTGGRGTEAFF
>TRBV7-8|TRBD2|NA|TRBJ2-7
TGTGCCAGCAGCTTATTGCTAGCGGGAGATGAGCAGTACTTC
CASSLLLAGDEQYF
>TRBV14|TRBD1|NA|TRBJ2-5
TGTGCCAGCAGTCAAAGTATCAGGACGGTCCACAGGGGGCAGCAAGAGACCCAGTACTTC
CASSQSIRTVHRGQQETQYF
>TRBV5-4|TRBD2|few|TRBJ2-1
TGTGCCAGCAGCTTATCAGCGGGAGGGCACAATGAGCAGTTCTTC
CASSLSAGGHNEQFF
>TRBV29-1|TRBD2|NA|TRBJ2-7
TGCAGCGTCAACGGACTAGCGGGAGCTTCCGAGCAGTACTTC
CSVNGLAGASEQYF
>TRBV19|TRBD2|NA|TRBJ2-3
TGTGCCAGTAGTCAGTCGGGAGGGCCCTCGGGAGATACGCAGTATTTT
CASSQSGGPSGDTQYF
>TRBV5-8|NA|NA|TRBJ1-1
TGTGCCAGCAGCTTGGGGCATTCAGGACCGAACACTGAAGCTTTCTTT
CASSLGHSGPNTEAFF
>TRBV15|NA|NA|TRBJ2-2
TGTGCCACCAGCAGAGATCCGGATCGGGCGCTAGACACCGGGGAGCTGTTTTTT
CATSRDPDRALDTGELFF
>TRBV7-3|TRBD1|once|TRBJ2-1
TGTGCCAGCAGTTCTGGAGAGGGGACCAGGGGGTACAATGAGCAGTTCTTC
CASSSGEGTRGYNEQFF
>TRBV12-5|NA|NA|TRBJ2-2
TGTGCTAGTGGTTTAAGGCAGCTGAACACCGGGGAGCTGTTTTTT
CASGLRQLNTGELFF
>TRBV5-4|NA|NA|TRBJ2-3
TGTGCCAGCAGCTTTGTGCTAGACTCTAGCACAGATACGCAGTATTTT
CASSFVLDSSTDTQYF
>TRBV6-6|TRBD1|NA|TRBJ2-7
TGTGCCAGCAGACCGGGACAGGGGAAGGACGAGCAGTACTTC
CASRPGQGKDEQYF
>TRBV6-4|NA|few|TRBJ2-3
TGTGCCAGCAGTCCTACTTCCAGGACCGGACATACGCAGTATTTT
CASSPTSRTGHTQYF
>TRBV19|NA|NA|TRBJ1-5
TGTGCCAGTAGTAACCCAACTAGCAATCAGCCCCAGCATTTT
CASSNPTSNQPQHF
>TRBV29-1|NA|NA|TRBJ1-1
TGCAGCGTTGGGACACCTGGAACTGAAGCTTTCTTT
CSVGTPGTEAFF
>TRBV6-5|NA|NA|TRBJ2-3
TGTGCCAGCAGTTACCAGGGCACAGATACGCAGTATTTT
CASSYQGTDTQYF
>TRBV28|TRBD1|NA|TRBJ1-4
TGTGCCAGCAGTTTATCGACCCCCGGGACAGGGATTGAAAAACTGTTTTTT
CASSLSTPGTGIEKLFF
>TRBV28|NA|few|TRBJ1-3
TGTGCCAGCAGTTTTGGTGGGCGGGCGCGGAATTTT
CASSFGGRARNF
>TRBV7-6|NA|NA|TRBJ2-1
TGTGCCAGCATGGGGGTCGACTCCTACAATGAGCAGTTCTTC
CASMGVDSYNEQFF
>TRBV5-5|NA|once|TRBJ1-1
TGTGCCAGCAGCTTGGATGGGTGGGGGACTGAAGCTTTCTTT
CASSLDGWGTEAFF
>TRBV11-1|TRBD2|NA|TRBJ2-1
TGTGCCAGCAGCTCGTTCCGAGCGGGGCTGTCGGATGAGCAGTTCTTC
CASSSFRAGLSDEQFF